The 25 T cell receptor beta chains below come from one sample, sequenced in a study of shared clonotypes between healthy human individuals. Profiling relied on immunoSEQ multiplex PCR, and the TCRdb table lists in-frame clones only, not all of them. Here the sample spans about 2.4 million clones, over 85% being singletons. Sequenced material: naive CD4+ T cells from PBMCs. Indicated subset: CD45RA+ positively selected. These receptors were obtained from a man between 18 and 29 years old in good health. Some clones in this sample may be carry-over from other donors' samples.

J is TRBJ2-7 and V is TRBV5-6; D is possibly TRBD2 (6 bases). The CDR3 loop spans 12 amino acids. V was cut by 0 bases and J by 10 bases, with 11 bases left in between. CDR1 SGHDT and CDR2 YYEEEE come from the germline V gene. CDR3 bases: TGTGCCAGCAGCTTGGATGCCGCGGGACAGTACTTC. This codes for CASSLDAAGQYF.

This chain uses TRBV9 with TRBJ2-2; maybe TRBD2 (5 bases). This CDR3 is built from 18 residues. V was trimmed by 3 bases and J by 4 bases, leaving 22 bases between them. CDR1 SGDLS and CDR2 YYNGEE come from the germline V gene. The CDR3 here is CASSAWAIAAGPTGELFF. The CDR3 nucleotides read TGTGCCAGCAGCGCATGGGCGATCGCGGCGGGCCCCACCGGGGAGCTGTTTTTT. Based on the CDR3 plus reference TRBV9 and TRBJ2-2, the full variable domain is DSGVTQTPKHLITATGQRVTLRCSPRSGDLSVYWYQQSLDQGLQFLIQYYNGEERAKGNILERFSAQQFPDLHSELNLSSLELGDSALYFCASSAWAIAAGPTGELFFGEGSRLTVL.

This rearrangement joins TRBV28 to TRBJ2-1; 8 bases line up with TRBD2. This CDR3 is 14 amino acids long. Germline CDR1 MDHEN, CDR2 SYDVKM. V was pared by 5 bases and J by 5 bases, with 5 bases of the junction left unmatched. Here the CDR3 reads CASSVSGKNNEQFF. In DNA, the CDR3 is TGTGCCAGCAGTGTTAGCGGGAAAAACAATGAGCAGTTCTTC.

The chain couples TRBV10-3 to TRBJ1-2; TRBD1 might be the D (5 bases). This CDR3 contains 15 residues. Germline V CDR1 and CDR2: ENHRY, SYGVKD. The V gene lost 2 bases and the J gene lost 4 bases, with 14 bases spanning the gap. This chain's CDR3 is CAISEMGRGTYGYTF. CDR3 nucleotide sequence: TGTGCCATCAGTGAGATGGGGAGGGGTACCTATGGCTACACCTTC.

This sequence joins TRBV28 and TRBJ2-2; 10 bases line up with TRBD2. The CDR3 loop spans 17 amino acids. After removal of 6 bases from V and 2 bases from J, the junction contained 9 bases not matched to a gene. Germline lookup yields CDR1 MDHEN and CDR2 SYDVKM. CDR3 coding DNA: TGTGCCAGCAGACTGTCTAGCGGGAGACCCAACACCGGGGAGCTGTTTTTT. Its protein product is CASRLSSGRPNTGELFF.

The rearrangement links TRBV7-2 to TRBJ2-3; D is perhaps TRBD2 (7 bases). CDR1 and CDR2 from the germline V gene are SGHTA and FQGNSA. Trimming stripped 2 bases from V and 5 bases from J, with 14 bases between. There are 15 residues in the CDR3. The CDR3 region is CASSLFGGGGDTQYF. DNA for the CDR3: TGTGCCAGCAGCTTATTTGGGGGAGGGGGAGATACGCAGTATTTT.

In DNA, the CDR3 is TGCAGCGTTGAGAGGGGGGTTGGAGAGACCCAGTACTTC. Translated, it gives CSVERGVGETQYF. V usage is TRBV29-1 and J usage is TRBJ2-5; perhaps D is TRBD1 or TRBD2 (6 bases each). V dropped 3 bases and J dropped 4 bases, with 12 bases sitting between them. In germline, CDR1 is SQVTM, CDR2 ANQGSEA. This CDR3 is built from 13 residues.

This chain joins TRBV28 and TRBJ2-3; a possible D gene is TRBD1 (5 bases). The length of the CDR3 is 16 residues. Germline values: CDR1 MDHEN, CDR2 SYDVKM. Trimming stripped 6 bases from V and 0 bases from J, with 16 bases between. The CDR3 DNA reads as TGTGCCAGCAGCCGATGGGTTCAGGGAAGCACAGATACGCAGTATTTT. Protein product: CASSRWVQGSTDTQYF.

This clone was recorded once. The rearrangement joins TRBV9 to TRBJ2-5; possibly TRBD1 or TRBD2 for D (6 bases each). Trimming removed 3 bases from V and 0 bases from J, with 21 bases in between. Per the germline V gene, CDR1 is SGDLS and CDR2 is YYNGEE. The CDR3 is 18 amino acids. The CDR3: CASSEIKWGAGDQETQYF. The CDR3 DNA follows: TGTGCCAGCAGCGAGATCAAGTGGGGGGCAGGAGACCAAGAGACCCAGTACTTC.

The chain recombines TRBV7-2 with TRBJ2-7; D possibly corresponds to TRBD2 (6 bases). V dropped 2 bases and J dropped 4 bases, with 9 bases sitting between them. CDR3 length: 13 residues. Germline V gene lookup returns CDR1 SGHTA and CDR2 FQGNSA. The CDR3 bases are TGTACCAGCAGCTTAAGAGGACTATACGAGCAGTACTTC. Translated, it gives CTSSLRGLYEQYF.

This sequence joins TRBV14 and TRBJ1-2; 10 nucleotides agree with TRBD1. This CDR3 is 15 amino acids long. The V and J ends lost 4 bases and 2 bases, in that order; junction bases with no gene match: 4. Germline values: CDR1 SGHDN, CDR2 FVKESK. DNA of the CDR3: TGTGCCAGCAGCCGTCCGGGACAGGGGAACTATGGCTACACCTTC. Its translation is CASSRPGQGNYGYTF.

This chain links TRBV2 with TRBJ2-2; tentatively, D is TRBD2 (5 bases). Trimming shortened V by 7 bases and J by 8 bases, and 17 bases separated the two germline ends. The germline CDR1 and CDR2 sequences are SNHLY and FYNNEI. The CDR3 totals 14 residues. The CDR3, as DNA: TGTGCCAGCAAAGCGGAGTTTAACCCTGGGGAGCTGTTTTTT. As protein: CASKAEFNPGELFF.

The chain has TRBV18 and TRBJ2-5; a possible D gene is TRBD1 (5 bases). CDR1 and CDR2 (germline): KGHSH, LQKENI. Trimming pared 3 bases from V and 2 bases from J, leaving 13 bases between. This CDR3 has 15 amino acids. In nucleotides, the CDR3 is TGTGCCAGCTCACCGATGGCAGGGTGGCAAGAGACCCAGTACTTC. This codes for CASSPMAGWQETQYF.

Written as DNA, the CDR3 is TGTGCCAGTGGGGGCCTAGGGAACAGGGGGAGCACTGAAGCTTTCTTT. This codes for CASGGLGNRGSTEAFF. V is TRBV19 and J is TRBJ1-1; the match to TRBD1 covers 8 bases. This CDR3 spans 16 amino acids. Looked up from germline, CDR1 is LNHDA and CDR2 is SQIVND (reference sequence). Losses at the gene ends were 8 bases for V and 4 bases for J; bases not matched to a gene: 15.

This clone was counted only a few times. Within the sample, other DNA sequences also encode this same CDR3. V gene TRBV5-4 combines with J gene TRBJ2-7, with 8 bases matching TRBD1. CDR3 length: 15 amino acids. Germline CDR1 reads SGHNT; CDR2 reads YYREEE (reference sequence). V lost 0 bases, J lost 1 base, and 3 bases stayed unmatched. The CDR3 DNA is TGTGCCAGCAGCTTGGGCGGGACAGGATCCTACGAGCAGTACTTC. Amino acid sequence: CASSLGGTGSYEQYF.

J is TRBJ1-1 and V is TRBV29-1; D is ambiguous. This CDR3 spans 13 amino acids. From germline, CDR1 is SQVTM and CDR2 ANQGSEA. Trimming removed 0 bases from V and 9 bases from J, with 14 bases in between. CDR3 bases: TGCAGCGTTGAAGAGAACACTCAATCGAAAGCTTTCTTT. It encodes CSVEENTQSKAFF.

CDR3 residues: CASSLDRVDEKLFF. The CDR3 bases are TGTGCCAGCAGCTTGGACAGGGTAGATGAAAAACTGTTTTTT. The chain joins TRBV6-6 to TRBJ1-4, with 8 bases identical to TRBD1. V was clipped by 6 bases and J by 6 bases; unmatched bases: 6. Germline CDR1 is MNHNY and CDR2 is SVGAGI (reference sequence). This CDR3 region has 14 residues.

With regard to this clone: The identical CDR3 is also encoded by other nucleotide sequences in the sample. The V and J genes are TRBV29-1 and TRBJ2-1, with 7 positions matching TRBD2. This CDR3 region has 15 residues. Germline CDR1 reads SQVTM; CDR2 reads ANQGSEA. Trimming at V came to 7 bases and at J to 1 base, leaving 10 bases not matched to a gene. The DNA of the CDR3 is TGCAGCGCCCTGAGTGGGCGGGAGTCCTACAATGAGCAGTTCTTC. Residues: CSALSGRESYNEQFF.

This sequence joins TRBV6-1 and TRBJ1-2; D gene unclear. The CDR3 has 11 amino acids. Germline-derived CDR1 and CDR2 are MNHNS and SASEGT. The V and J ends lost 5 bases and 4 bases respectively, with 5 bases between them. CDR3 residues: CASSHGYGYTF. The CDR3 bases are TGTGCCAGCAGTCACGGCTATGGCTACACCTTC.

The CDR3 DNA is TGTGCCAGCAAACTTGCTCCGACCGGGGAGCTGTTTTTT. Protein sequence: CASKLAPTGELFF. The gene calls are TRBV11-2 and TRBJ2-2; D is uncertain. This CDR3 comprises 13 residues. V was shortened by 7 bases and J by 5 bases, with 11 bases between the two germline ends. Germline CDR1 and CDR2: SGHAT and FQNNGV.

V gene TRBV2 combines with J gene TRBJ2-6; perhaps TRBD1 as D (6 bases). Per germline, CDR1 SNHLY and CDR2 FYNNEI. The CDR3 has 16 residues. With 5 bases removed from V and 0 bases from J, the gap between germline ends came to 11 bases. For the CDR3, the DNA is TGTGCCAGCAGTACGCGGACAGCCTCTGGGGCCAACGTCCTGACTTTC. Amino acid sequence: CASSTRTASGANVLTF.

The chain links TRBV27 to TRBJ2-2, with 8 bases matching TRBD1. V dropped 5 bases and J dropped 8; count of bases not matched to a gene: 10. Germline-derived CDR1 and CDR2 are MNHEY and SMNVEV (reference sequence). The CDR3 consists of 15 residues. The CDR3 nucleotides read TGTGCCAGCAGTCCAAGACAGGGGCCGAGGGGGGAGCTGTTTTTT. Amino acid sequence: CASSPRQGPRGELFF.

CDR3 amino acids: CASSIPPTGEQFF. The DNA for the CDR3 is TGTGCCAGCAGTATCCCGCCGACAGGTGAGCAGTTCTTC. The chain has TRBV2 and TRBJ2-1, with a tentative D call TRBD1 (6 bases). CDR1 and CDR2 from the germline V gene are SNHLY and FYNNEI. The CDR3 runs 13 residues. The V gene lost 5 bases and the J gene lost 9 bases, with 14 bases spanning the gap.

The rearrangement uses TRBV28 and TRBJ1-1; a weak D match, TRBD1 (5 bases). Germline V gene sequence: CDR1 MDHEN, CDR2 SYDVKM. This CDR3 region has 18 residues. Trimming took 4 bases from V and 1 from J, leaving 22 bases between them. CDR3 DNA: TGTGCCAGCAGTTCCAGTGAGTGGCAGGGAGTAAGGAACACTGAAGCTTTCTTT. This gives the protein CASSSSEWQGVRNTEAFF.

CDR3 protein: CASSLQGAPGEQYF. Written as DNA, the CDR3 is TGCGCCAGCAGCTTACAGGGGGCGCCGGGCGAGCAGTACTTC. The rearrangement uses TRBV5-1 and TRBJ2-7; 9 bases line up with TRBD1. V was pared by 2 bases and J by 6 bases, with 6 bases of the junction left unmatched. This CDR3 is 14 amino acids long. Germline CDR1 reads SGHRS; CDR2 reads YFSETQ.